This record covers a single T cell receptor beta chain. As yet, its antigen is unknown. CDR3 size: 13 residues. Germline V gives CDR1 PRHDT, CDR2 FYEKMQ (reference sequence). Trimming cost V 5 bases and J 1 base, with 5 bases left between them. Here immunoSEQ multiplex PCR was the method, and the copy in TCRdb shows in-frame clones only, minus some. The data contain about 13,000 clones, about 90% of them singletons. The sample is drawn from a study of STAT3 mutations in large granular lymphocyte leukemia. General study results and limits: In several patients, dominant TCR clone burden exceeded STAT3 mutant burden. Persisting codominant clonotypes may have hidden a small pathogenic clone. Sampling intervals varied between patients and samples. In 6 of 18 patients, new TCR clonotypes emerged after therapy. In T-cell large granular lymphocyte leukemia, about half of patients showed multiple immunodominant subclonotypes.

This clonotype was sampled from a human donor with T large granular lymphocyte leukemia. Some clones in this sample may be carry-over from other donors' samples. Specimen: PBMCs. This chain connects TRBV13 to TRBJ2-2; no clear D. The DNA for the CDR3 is TGTGCCAGCAGCCTCCGGAACACCGGGGAGCTGTTTTTT. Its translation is CASSLRNTGELFF. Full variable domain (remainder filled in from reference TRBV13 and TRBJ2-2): AAGVIQSPRHLIKEKRETATLKCYPIPRHDTVYWYQQGPGQDPQFLISFYEKMQSDKGSIPDRFSAQQFSDYHSELNMSSLELGDSALYFCASSLRNTGELFFGEGSRLTVL.